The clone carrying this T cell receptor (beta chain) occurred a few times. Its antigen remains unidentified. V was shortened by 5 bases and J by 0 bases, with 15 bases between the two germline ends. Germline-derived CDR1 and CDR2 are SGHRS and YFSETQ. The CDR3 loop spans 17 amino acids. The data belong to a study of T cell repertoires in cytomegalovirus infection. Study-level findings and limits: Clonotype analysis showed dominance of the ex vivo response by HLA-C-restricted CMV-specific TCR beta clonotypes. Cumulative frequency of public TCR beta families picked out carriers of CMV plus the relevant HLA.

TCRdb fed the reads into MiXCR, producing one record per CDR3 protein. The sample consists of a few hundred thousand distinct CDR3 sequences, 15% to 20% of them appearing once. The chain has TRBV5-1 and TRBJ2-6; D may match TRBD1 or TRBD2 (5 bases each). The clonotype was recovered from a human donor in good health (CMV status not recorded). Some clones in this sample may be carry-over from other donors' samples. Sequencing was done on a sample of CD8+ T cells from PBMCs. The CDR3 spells CASRGDGFPSGANVLTF. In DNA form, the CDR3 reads TGCGCCAGCAGAGGGGACGGTTTTCCCTCTGGGGCCAACGTCCTGACTTTC.